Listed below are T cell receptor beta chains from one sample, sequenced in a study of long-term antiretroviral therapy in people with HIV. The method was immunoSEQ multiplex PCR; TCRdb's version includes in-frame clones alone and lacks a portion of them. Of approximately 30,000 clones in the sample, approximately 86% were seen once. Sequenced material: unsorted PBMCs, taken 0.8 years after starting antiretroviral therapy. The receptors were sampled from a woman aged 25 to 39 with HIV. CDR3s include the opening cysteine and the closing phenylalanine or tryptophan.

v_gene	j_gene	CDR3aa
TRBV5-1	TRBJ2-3	CASSLNPGRSGTDTQYF
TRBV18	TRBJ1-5	CASSPREGNLFQPQHF
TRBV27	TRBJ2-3	CASGSLKGGQGDTQYF
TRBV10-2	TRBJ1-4	CASSGTGVEKLFF
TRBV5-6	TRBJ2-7	CASSEQGIDYEQYF
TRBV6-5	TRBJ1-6	CASSYLGSPLHF
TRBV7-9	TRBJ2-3	CASSSGQGGTDTQYF
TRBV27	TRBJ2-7	CASSLAFRGLEFYEQYF
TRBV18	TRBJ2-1	CASSTRDTFNNEQFF
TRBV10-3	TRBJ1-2	CAIKDTDGQKSGYTF
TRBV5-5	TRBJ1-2	CASSLAVKYGYTF
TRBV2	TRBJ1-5	CASSGRTGDGQPQHF
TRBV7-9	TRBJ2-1	CASSALYNEQFF
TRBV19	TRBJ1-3	CASTYSSGNTIYF
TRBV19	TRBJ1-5	CASSMVTGVNSNQPQHF
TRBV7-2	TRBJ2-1	CASSLAPARNNEQFF
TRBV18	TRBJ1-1	CASSLYPIDGGTEAFF
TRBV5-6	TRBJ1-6	CASSLGFGRNNSPLHF
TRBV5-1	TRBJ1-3	CASSLNSQGVGNTIYF
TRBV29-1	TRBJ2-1	CSVVPGGTSSYNEQFF
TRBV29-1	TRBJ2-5	CSAPPGAGRKTQYF
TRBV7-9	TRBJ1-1	CASSRTVNTEAFF
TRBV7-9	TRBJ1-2	CASVVGVLGEHYGYTF
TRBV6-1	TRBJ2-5	CASSERSRGTSSGETQYF
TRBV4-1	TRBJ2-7	CASSETSGGPYEQYF
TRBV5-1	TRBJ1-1	CASSSGQGLVEAFF
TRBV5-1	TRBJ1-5	CASSLDPGSSNQPQHF
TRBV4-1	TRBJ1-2	CASSQVFGVSLYGYTF
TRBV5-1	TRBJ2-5	CASSLGLVETQYF
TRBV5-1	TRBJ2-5	CASSLDIVQETQYF
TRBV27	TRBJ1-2	CASSFGQPSRAKDYTF
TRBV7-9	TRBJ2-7	CASSFVLQGFSYEQYF
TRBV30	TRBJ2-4	CAWRTPVSGTAIQYF
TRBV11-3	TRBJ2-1	CASSPGEGNEQFF
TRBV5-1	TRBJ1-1	CASSLGDTEAFF
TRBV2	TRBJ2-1	CASSEKAGVFYEQFF
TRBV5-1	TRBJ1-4	CASSLSGFNEKLFF
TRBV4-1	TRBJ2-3	CASAGLGADTQYF
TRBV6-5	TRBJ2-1	CASSYGDMYNEQFF
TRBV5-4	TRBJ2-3	CASSLGSWVAGADTQYF
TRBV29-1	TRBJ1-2	CSVAGGIYGYTF
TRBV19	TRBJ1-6	CASSMRGRGAHSPLHF
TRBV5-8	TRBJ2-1	CASSPGSYPYNEQFF
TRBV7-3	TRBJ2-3	CATGFGVGTQYF
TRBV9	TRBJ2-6	CASSVLPGGADVLTF
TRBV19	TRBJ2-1	CASSIWGGYNNEQFF
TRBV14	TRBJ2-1	CASSPVPGNEQFF
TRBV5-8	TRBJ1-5	CASKRTGGLNQPQHF
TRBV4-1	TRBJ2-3	CASSHTPGTSGTNTDTQYF
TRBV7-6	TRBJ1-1	CASSRGQGGATEAFF
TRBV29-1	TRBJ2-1	CSGTYNEQFF
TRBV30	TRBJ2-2	CAWSVPGITGELFF
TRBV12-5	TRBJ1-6	CASGGNNSPLHF
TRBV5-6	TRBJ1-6	CASSPGGQNYNSPLHF
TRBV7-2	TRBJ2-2	CASSLLAGVNTGELFF
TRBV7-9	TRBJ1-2	CASSYGGGPYGYTF
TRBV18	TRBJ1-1	CASSPFTPEAFF
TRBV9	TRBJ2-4	CASSAGTGKNIQYF
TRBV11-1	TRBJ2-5	CASSSYTAETQYF
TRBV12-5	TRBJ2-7	CASGLVAVPGQGTYEQYF